Included here is one T cell receptor beta chain sequence, with context. This receptor's antigen is unknown. Base qualities are not at hand, and no much larger clone is one base apart. The data are from a study of T cell changes during pregnancy in multiple sclerosis (dated by TCRdb to between 2017 and 2020). Background for the entire study: The study examined how the T cell repertoire changed over the course of pregnancy in women with multiple sclerosis.

Libraries were made using the immunoSEQ multiplex PCR assay. TCRdb re-hosts the immuneACCESS table, in-frame sequences only. Its copies lack some clones; in the studies checked, an unresolved V gene accounts for under half of them, and the cause for the rest is not known. For this sample there are 65,000 to 75,000 clones; 92% appear just once. The leading ten clones occupy approximately 3.3% of the sample. The germline V gene encodes CDR1 MGHRA and CDR2 YSYEKL. Measured from the cysteine to the phenylalanine, the CDR3 is 14 residues long. The retained sequence is limited to the CDR3, 42 bases, with the frame set at the first base. V is cut back by 4 bases and J by 2 bases, with 2 bases in the junction unmatched.

The material was peripheral blood, obtained after pregnancy. The clonotype comes from a female donor in good health, enrolled as a control in a pregnancy study. The chain joins TRBV4-1 to TRBJ1-2; TRBD1 matches 9 bases in the middle. The nucleotides are TGCGCCAGCAGCCTGGGACAGGGAAACTATGGCTACACCTTC. The translation is CASSLGQGNYGYTF.